Listed here are 18 T cell receptor beta chains from one sample, sequenced in a study of T cells in Graves' hyperthyroidism and ophthalmopathy. RNA transcripts provided the source from which TCR beta CDR3 regions were amplified. Initially, a first-round RT-PCR of the TCR CDR3 employed the HTBI primer set. TCRdb reprocessed the multiplex PCR reads via MiXCR and lists one record per CDR3 protein. The data hold some 570,000 distinct CDR3 sequences, with roughly 17% observed a single time. The sample was blood. The receptors were gathered from a woman between 18 and 29 years old with Graves' ophthalmopathy.

This clonotype was picked up many times. The V and J genes are TRBV5-6 and TRBJ1-1; tentatively, D is TRBD1 (6 bases). The V end was cut by 0 bases, the J end by 2 bases, with 8 bases between. This CDR3 region has 14 residues. The germline V gene encodes CDR1 SGHDT and CDR2 YYEEEE. The CDR3 is CASSLEGHNTEAFF. The CDR3 coding sequence is TGTGCCAGCAGCTTGGAGGGACACAACACTGAAGCTTTCTTT.

As for this clonotype: A much larger clonotype is one base distant, so this may be a read error. The chain joins TRBV7-3 to TRBJ2-2; the match to TRBD2 covers 7 bases. The CDR3 has 14 amino acids. From germline, CDR1 is SGHTA and CDR2 FQGTGA. V lost 8 bases to trimming and J lost 5 bases; unmatched junction nucleotides: 8. CDR3 DNA: TGTGCCAGCGGCTCGGGACTACCTACCGGGGAGCTGTTTTTT. Protein: CASGSGLPTGELFF.

The CDR3 bases are TGCAGTGCTAGATCCCGGGAGTACATGAGGCGGAAACTGTTTTTT. Its protein product is CSARSREYMRRKLFF. The rearrangement uses TRBV20-1 and TRBJ1-4; D remains unclear. CDR3 length equals 15 residues. The germline V and J ends were trimmed by 2 bases and 11 bases, with 21 bases remaining between them. The germline V gene encodes CDR1 DFQATT and CDR2 SNEGSKA (reference sequence).

The chain recombines TRBV5-1 with TRBJ2-1, with D unresolved. V lost 0 bases, J lost 10 bases, and 17 bases lay in between. Germline V CDR1 and CDR2: SGHRS, YFSETQ. This CDR3 contains 15 residues. CDR3 DNA: TGCGCCAGCAGCTTGGCCCAGCAGCGAGCCCAGGAGCAGTTCTTC. Translation gives CASSLAQQRAQEQFF.

This clonotype turned up a few times. The chain links TRBV29-1 to TRBJ2-3; 7 bases match TRBD2. V shed 4 bases, J shed 4 bases, and the junction held 11 bases outside the gene matches. The CDR3 covers 15 residues. Looked up from germline, CDR1 is SQVTM and CDR2 is ANQGSEA. CDR3 sequence reads: CSVVVAAGRADTQYF. The DNA for the CDR3 is TGCAGCGTTGTAGTAGCCGCGGGGAGGGCAGATACGCAGTATTTT.

There are many counts of this clonotype. V and J are TRBV20-1 and TRBJ2-6; D is perhaps TRBD1 or TRBD2 (6 bases each). The V and J ends lost 4 bases and 0 bases respectively, with 19 bases between them. Germline V CDR1 and CDR2: DFQATT, SNEGSKA (reference sequence). This CDR3 is 18 amino acids long. Here the CDR3 DNA reads TGCAGTGCTAAGCCTCTCTGGGGGGCCAGCTCTGGGGCCAACGTCCTGACTTTC. Protein sequence: CSAKPLWGASSGANVLTF.

This clonotype has ten or more counts. The chain uses TRBV30 and TRBJ2-1; weak D call: TRBD2 (7 bases). V dropped 2 bases and J dropped 10 bases, with 15 bases sitting between them. Per the germline V gene, CDR1 is GTSNPN and CDR2 is SVGIG (reference sequence). CDR3 length equals 13 residues. In nucleotides, the CDR3 is TGTGCCTGGAGTTTGGGGGGGACACGGGAGCAGTTCTTC. It translates to CAWSLGGTREQFF.

The chain carries TRBV18 and TRBJ2-1; 7 positions agree with TRBD2. CDR1 is KGHSH, CDR2 LQKENI, per germline. V shed 0 bases, J shed 2 bases, and the junction held 1 base outside the gene matches. The CDR3 spans 15 residues. CDR3 DNA sequence: TGTGCCAGCTCACCACCGGGACTAACCTACAATGAGCAGTTCTTC. It yields the protein CASSPPGLTYNEQFF.

Many counts were recorded for this clonotype. This chain links TRBV6-2 or TRBV6-3 with TRBJ1-2; D might be TRBD1 (6 bases). Germline V gene sequence: CDR1 MNHEY, CDR2 SVGEGT. Trimming removed 5 bases at V and 4 bases at J, with 14 bases between. This CDR3 contains 14 residues. The CDR3, as DNA: TGTGCCAGCAGTCCTGGACGGGACATCTATGGCTACACCTTC. Protein sequence: CASSPGRDIYGYTF.

This clonotype has just a few counts. The rearrangement joins TRBV7-9 to TRBJ2-2, with a possible D match to TRBD1 (5 bases). V dropped 0 bases and J dropped 4 bases, with 9 bases sitting between them. Germline V gene data show CDR1 as SEHNR and CDR2 as FQNEAQ (reference sequence). The CDR3 has 15 amino acids. The CDR3 DNA is TGTGCCAGCAGCTTAGCGAGACAGCTCACCGGGGAGCTGTTTTTT. Amino acid sequence: CASSLARQLTGELFF.

CDR3 loop: CASSIDPPGTSGYNEQFF. The CDR3 DNA is TGTGCCAGTAGTATAGACCCCCCCGGGACTAGCGGCTACAATGAGCAGTTCTTC. The chain joins TRBV19 to TRBJ2-1; 11 bases agree with TRBD2. J gave up 3 bases and V 0 bases, and 7 bases lay outside the gene matches. Germline V gene sequence: CDR1 LNHDA, CDR2 SQIVND (reference sequence). This CDR3 spans 18 amino acids.

The V call is TRBV19, the J call TRBJ1-1; D is unclear. This CDR3 region has 12 residues. Trimming pared 7 bases from V and 5 bases from J, leaving 11 bases between. Germline assignment: CDR1 LNHDA and CDR2 SQIVND (reference sequence). The CDR3 DNA reads as TGTGCCAGTACCTCTGAACGGACTGAAGCTTTCTTT. Amino acid sequence: CASTSERTEAFF.

There are a few counts of this clonotype. The J gene is TRBJ2-7, the V gene TRBV5-1, with a possible D match to TRBD2 (6 bases). V was shortened by 0 bases and J by 4 bases, with 11 bases between the two germline ends. The CDR3 runs 14 residues. Germline-derived CDR1 and CDR2 are SGHRS and YFSETQ. CDR3 protein: CASSLAGTEYEQYF. The CDR3 nucleotides read TGCGCCAGCAGCTTGGCCGGGACTGAGTACGAGCAGTACTTC.

The chain links TRBV9 to TRBJ1-2; 7 bases match TRBD1. Germline CDR1 is SGDLS and CDR2 is YYNGEE. Trimming took 6 bases from V and 4 from J; bases not matched to a gene: 9. CDR3 size: 14 residues. The CDR3 DNA reads as TGTGCCAGCACTACGACAGGGATGAGCTATGGCTACACCTTC. Translated: CASTTTGMSYGYTF.

This clonotype showed up many times. The chain carries TRBV7-2 and TRBJ1-2, with TRBD1 identical over 7 bases. V was pared by 5 bases and J by 4 bases, with 7 bases of the junction left unmatched. Germline assignment: CDR1 SGHTA and CDR2 FQGNSA. The CDR3 has 14 residues. The DNA for the CDR3 is TGTGCCAGCAGCCTTGACAGGGTCCTCTATGGCTACACCTTC. Translation: CASSLDRVLYGYTF.

This clonotype has ten or more counts. This chain joins TRBV12-3 or TRBV12-4 and TRBJ2-3, with D possibly being TRBD1 or TRBD2 (6 bases each). Trimming removed 7 bases at V and 2 bases at J, with 16 bases between. The CDR3 has 15 amino acids. The CDR3 DNA is TGTGCCAGCAAGACGGGAGACAGGCACACAGATACGCAGTATTTT. Its translation: CASKTGDRHTDTQYF.

The chain has TRBV15 and TRBJ2-1, with D perhaps TRBD2 (6 bases). Germline V gene lookup returns CDR1 LNHNV and CDR2 YYDKDF (reference sequence). V lost 4 bases and J lost 4, with 17 bases in between. The CDR3 covers 16 residues. In DNA form, the CDR3 reads TGTGCCACCAGCAAGGGACCTAGCGCAAAGTACAATGAGCAGTTCTTC. It is translated as CATSKGPSAKYNEQFF. The full variable domain, with the rest looked up from reference TRBV15 and TRBJ2-1, is DAMVIQNPRYQVTQFGKPVTLSCSQTLNHNVMYWYQQKSSQAPKLLFHYYDKDFNNEADTPDNFQSRRPNTSFCFLDIRSPGLGDTAMYLCATSKGPSAKYNEQFFGPGTRLTVL.

The sample holds a few counts of this clonotype. The V call is TRBV29-1, the J call TRBJ2-7, with 10 bases matching TRBD1. This CDR3 is built from 14 residues. J was trimmed by 4 bases and V by 2 bases; bases with no gene match: 5. CDR1 and CDR2 (germline): SQVTM, ANQGSEA. The CDR3 region is CSVEWGQGKYEQYF. The CDR3 bases are TGCAGCGTTGAATGGGGACAGGGGAAGTACGAGCAGTACTTC.